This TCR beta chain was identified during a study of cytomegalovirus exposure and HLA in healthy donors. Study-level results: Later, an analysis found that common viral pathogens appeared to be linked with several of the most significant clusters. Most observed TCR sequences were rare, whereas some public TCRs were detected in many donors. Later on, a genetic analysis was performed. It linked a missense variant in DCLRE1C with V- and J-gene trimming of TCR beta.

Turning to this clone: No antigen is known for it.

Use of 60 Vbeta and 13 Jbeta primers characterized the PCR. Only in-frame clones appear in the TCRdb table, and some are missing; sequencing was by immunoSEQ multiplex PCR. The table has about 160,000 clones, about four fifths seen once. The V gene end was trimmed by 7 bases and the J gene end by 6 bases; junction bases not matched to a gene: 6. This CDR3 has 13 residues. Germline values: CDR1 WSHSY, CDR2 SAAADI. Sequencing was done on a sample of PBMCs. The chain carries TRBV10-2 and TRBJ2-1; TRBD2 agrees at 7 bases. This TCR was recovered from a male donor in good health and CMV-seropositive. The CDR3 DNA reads TGCGCCAGCAAACCTAGCGGTCCCAATGAGCAGTTCTTC. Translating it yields CASKPSGPNEQFF.